This TCR beta chain was retrieved from a study of T cells after yellow fever vaccination. Generation of TCR cDNA used 5'RACE template switching (which added a universal primer site and UMIs). TCRdb re-derived calls from the 5' RACE reads in MiXCR, one entry per CDR3 protein. The table records 350,000 or so distinct CDR3 sequences, approximately 8% of them present only once. Trimming took off 3 bases at V and 2 bases at J, with 9 bases between the two ends. This CDR3 region has 14 residues. Germline loops: CDR1 SGHKS, CDR2 YYEKEE (reference sequence). Findings and limits, study-wide: Abundant clonotypes (contaminants from the bulk population) could be present in FACS-sorted repertoires. Relatively few clonotypes were ones that appeared in both CD4 and CD8 compartments.

This clonotype was recorded many times. No antigen is known for it. The rearrangement uses TRBV5-5 and TRBJ1-5; D unresolved. The receptor's source is a man in his late teens or twenties who received the YFV17D yellow fever vaccine. The source was PBMCs, collected roughly 45 days after the first yellow fever vaccination. The CDR3 DNA sequence: TGTGCCAGCAGCTCTCAACGGGGCAATCAGCCCCAGCATTTT. This encodes CASSSQRGNQPQHF.